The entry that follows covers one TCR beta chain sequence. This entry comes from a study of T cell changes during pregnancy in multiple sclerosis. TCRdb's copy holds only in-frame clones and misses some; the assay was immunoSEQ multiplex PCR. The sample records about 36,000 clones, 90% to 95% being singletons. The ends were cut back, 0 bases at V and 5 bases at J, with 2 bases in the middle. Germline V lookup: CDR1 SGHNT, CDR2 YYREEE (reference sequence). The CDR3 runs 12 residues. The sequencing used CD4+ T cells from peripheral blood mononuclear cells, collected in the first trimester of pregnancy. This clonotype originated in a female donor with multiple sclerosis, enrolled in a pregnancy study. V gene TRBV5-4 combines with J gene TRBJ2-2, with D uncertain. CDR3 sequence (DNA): TGTGCCAGCAGCTTGGCTACCGGGGAGCTGTTTTTT. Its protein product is CASSLATGELFF.